A single sample gave rise to the 11 T cell receptor beta chains below, sequenced in a study of CXCR3-negative and CXCR3-positive naive CD8 T cells. 5' RACE with UMI labels generated the TRB cDNA libraries. TCRdb re-called the 5' RACE reads and gives one entry per CDR3 protein, without DNA. This table lists about 22,000 distinct CDR3 sequences. Sequenced material: memory CD8+ T cells from blood. The receptors shown here come from a human donor in good health. Some clones in this sample may be carry-over from other donors' samples.

This chain connects TRBV7-9 to TRBJ2-2; TCRdb selects TRBD1, and the lack of DNA leaves this call unchecked. CDR1 and CDR2 from the germline V gene are SEHNR and FQNEAQ (reference sequence). The CDR3 loop spans 15 amino acids. The chain's CDR3 is CASSLETGNTGELFF.

The V call is TRBV6-6, the J call TRBJ2-7. The CDR3 is 14 residues long. The germline gives CDR1 MNHNY, CDR2 SVGAGI (reference sequence). The CDR3 loop reads CASSYAGTSYEQYF.

CDR3 residues: CASSQTPGQGDNEQFF. The chain carries TRBV28 and TRBJ2-1; no DNA is available, so the TRBD1 call from TCRdb remains unchecked. Germline V CDR1 and CDR2: MDHEN, SYDVKM. CDR3 length equals 16 residues.

The chain uses TRBV29-1 and TRBJ1-1. This CDR3 region has 12 residues. Germline V gene sequence: CDR1 SQVTM, CDR2 ANQGSEA. CDR3 sequence: CSVFGMNTEAFF.

The rearrangement links TRBV4-2 to TRBJ2-7. Germline CDR1 and CDR2: LGHNA and YNFKEQ. The CDR3 is made up of 15 amino acids. The CDR3 here is CASSQVLESSYEQYF.

The gene calls are TRBV4-2 and TRBJ1-5. The CDR3 loop spans 15 amino acids. Germline V gene lookup returns CDR1 LGHNA and CDR2 YNFKEQ. CDR3 sequence: CASSQAERDVEPQHF.

The chain carries TRBV7-3 and TRBJ1-1; with no DNA, the TCRdb D assignment of TRBD1 cannot be verified. Germline assignment: CDR1 SGHTA and CDR2 FQGTGA. CDR3 length: 14 amino acids. CDR3 protein: CASSLAQGDTEAFF. Variable domain in full (rest from reference TRBV7-3 and TRBJ1-1): GAGVSQTPSNKVTEKGKYVELRCDPISGHTALYWYRQSLGQGPEFLIYFQGTGAADDSGLPNDRFFAVRPEGSVSTLKIQRTERGDSAVYLCASSLAQGDTEAFFGQGTRLTVV.

The chain links TRBV7-9 to TRBJ1-1. CDR3 length equals 14 residues. Germline assignment: CDR1 SEHNR and CDR2 FQNEAQ (reference sequence). CDR3 sequence reads: CASSLVRGHPEAFF.

This chain joins TRBV4-3 and TRBJ2-2; TCRdb's D gene call, TRBD1, goes unchecked for lack of DNA. The CDR3 consists of 16 residues. CDR1 is LGHNA and CDR2 is YSLEER in the germline V gene. The CDR3 here is CASSHTPGQGAGELFF.

This rearrangement joins TRBV12-3 or TRBV12-4 to TRBJ2-5; the D gene TCRdb calls, TRBD2, cannot be checked with no DNA. There are 15 residues in the CDR3. This CDR3 reads CASSLLSSGGETQYF.

The chain joins TRBV14 to TRBJ1-1; the TCRdb D gene call, TRBD1, has no DNA to confirm it. This CDR3 is built from 20 residues. CDR1 and CDR2 from the germline V gene are SGHDN and FVKESK. The CDR3 reads CASSHPPSTGSSKNNPEAFF.